In this sample, the clone carrying this T cell receptor beta chain turned up a few times. Its antigen remains unidentified. The data originate from a study of T cell responses to AZD1222 COVID-19 vaccine. Notes on the study in general: Baseline seropositives among AZD1222 recipients totaled only five to seven. Reports indicate that nearly half of spike-specific TCRs are directed at unmutated variant regions.

TCRdb's table, derived via immunoSEQ multiplex PCR, lists solely in-frame clones and lacks some. The profile covers around 160,000 clones, with under 95% appearing a single time and 2.5% to 3% taken by the ten largest. The CDR3 spans 17 residues. CDR1 is GTSNPN and CDR2 is SVGIG in the germline V gene (reference sequence). V lost 4 bases, J lost 6 bases, and 22 bases lay in between. V and J are TRBV30 and TRBJ1-6, with D perhaps TRBD1 (5 bases). Sequenced here: peripheral blood, sampled on day 0 of MenACWY control vaccination. The sequence was obtained from an adult in good health. The CDR3 bases are TGTGCCTGGAATATACAACCCCATCGGGGCTTTAATTCACCCCTCCACTTT. This translates into CAWNIQPHRGFNSPLHF.